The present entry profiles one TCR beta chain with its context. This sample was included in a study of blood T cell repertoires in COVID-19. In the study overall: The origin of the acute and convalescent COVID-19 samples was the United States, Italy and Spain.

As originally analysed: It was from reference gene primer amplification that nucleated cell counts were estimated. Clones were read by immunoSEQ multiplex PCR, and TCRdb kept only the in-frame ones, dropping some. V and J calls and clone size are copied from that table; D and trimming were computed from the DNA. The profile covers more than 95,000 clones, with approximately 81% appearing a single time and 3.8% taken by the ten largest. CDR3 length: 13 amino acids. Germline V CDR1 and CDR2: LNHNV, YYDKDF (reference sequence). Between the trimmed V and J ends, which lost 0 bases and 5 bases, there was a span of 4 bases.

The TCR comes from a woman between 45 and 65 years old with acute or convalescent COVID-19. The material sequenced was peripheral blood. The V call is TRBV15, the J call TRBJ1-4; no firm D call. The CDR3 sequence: CATSRDRNEKLFF. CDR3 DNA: TGTGCCACCAGCAGAGATAGAAATGAAAAACTGTTTTTT.